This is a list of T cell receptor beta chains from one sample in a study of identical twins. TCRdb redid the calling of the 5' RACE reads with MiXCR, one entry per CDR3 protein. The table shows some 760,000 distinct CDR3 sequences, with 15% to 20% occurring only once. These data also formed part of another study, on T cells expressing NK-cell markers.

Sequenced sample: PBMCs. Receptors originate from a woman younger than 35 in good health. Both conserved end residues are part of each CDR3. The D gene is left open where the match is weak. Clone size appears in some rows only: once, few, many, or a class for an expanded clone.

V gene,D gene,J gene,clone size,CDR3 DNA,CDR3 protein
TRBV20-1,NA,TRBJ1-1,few,TGCAGTGCTAGAGGGGGGGGGCCGAACACTGAAGCTTTCTTT,CSARGGGPNTEAFF
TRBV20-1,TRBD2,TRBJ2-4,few,TGCAGTCTAGCGGATACCCTAGCCAAAAACATTCAGTACTTC,CSLADTLAKNIQYF
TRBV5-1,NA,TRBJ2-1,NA,TGCGCCAGCAGCTCCAGGGGCGCTAAATCCTACAATGAGCAGTTCTTC,CASSSRGAKSYNEQFF
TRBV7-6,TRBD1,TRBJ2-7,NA,TGTGCCAGCAGCACGGGACAGGGTAGCTACGAGCAGTACTTC,CASSTGQGSYEQYF
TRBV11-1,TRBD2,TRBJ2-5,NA,TGTGCCAGCAGTCCCGCAACCGGGACTAGCGTAAAGACCCAGTACTTC,CASSPATGTSVKTQYF
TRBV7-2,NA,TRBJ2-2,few,TGTGCCAGCAAGGAAAGGGCCTTAAACACCGGGGAGCTGTTTTTT,CASKERALNTGELFF
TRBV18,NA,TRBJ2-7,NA,TGTGCCAGCTCAGCAGACAGGATCTACGAGCAGTACTTC,CASSADRIYEQYF
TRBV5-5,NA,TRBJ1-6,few,TGTGCCAGCAGCTCTAGTCCTAATTCACCCCTCCACTTT,CASSSSPNSPLHF
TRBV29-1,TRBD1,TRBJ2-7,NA,TGCAGCGTTTCGACAGGGTTCACCTACGAGCAGTACTTC,CSVSTGFTYEQYF
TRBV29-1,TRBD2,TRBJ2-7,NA,TGCAGCGTTGAAACGGCTACTAGCGGGAGCTTCGAGCAGTACTTC,CSVETATSGSFEQYF
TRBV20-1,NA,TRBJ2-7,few,TGCAGTGAATGGGACGATAACTCCTACGAGCAGTACTTC,CSEWDDNSYEQYF
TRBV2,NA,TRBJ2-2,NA,TGTGCCAGCAATCCGACTTTTAACACCGGGGAGCTGTTTTTT,CASNPTFNTGELFF
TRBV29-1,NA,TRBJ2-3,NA,TGCAGCGTTGACCCTCGGGGAGTAGATACGCAGTATTTT,CSVDPRGVDTQYF
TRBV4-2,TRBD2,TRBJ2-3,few,TGTGCCAGCAGCCAAGATGGGCTAGCGGGGGGGCAGGGCACAGATACGCAGTATTTT,CASSQDGLAGGQGTDTQYF
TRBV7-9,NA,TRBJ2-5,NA,TGTGCCAGCAGCTTATACTGGTTACAAGAGACCCAGTACTTC,CASSLYWLQETQYF
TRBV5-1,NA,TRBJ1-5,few,TGCGCCAGCAGCCCTGACGGAGACAGCAATCAGCCCCAGCATTTT,CASSPDGDSNQPQHF
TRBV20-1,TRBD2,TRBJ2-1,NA,TGCAGTGCTAGACACCACGGCGAGCGGGGGGCCAACTATGAGCAGTTCTTC,CSARHHGERGANYEQFF
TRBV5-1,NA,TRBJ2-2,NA,TGCGCCAGCAGCTTCTTAGGGGACCGTAAAACCGGGGAGCTGTTTTTT,CASSFLGDRKTGELFF
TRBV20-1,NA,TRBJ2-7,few,TGCAGTGCACAATTCCCTGGGGGCTCCTACGAGCAGTACTTC,CSAQFPGGSYEQYF
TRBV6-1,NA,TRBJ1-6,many,TGTGCCAGCAGATCAACAGGGATCGGTGGTTCACCCCTCCACTTT,CASRSTGIGGSPLHF
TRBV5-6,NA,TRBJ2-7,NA,TGTGCCAGCAACACAGGGACCGCCTACGAGCAGTACTTC,CASNTGTAYEQYF
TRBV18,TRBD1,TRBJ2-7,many,TGTGCCAGCTCACCACGATTCGGGACAGACACCTACGAGCAGTACTTC,CASSPRFGTDTYEQYF
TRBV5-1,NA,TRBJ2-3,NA,TGCGCCAGCAGCTTGGGCGTGGCGTCTTCAGATACGCAGTATTTT,CASSLGVASSDTQYF
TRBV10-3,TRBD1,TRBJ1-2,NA,TGTGCCACCGGACAGGCTACCGACTATGGCTACACCTTC,CATGQATDYGYTF
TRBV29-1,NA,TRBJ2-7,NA,TGCAGCGTTTATACAGGTGGTCGTGAGAACTTC,CSVYTGGRENF
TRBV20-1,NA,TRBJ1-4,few,TGCAGTGCTAGAGATGATTGGGGGGGCGCATCTACTAATGAAAAACTGTTTTTT,CSARDDWGGASTNEKLFF
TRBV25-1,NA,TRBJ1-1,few,TGTGCCAGCAGACAGGGAGGCCTTGAAGCTTTCTTT,CASRQGGLEAFF
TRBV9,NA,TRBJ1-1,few,TGTGCCAGCAGCGTAGCGATCTCGGGTGGCACTGAAGCTTTCTTT,CASSVAISGGTEAFF
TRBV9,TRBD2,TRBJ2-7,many,TGTGCCAGCAGCCCCCATGAACGTAGTACGCGGGGGACCTACGAGCAGTACTTC,CASSPHERSTRGTYEQYF
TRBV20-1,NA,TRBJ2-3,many,TGCAGTGCTTCTCCCCCCGCGGAGCGGTTACCCACAGATACGCAGTATTTT,CSASPPAERLPTDTQYF